This entry is about one TCR beta chain. What it recognizes is unknown. The sample belongs to a study of shared clonotypes between healthy human individuals. Study background: Donors had three CD4 naive, three CD4 memory, two CD8 naive and one CD8 memory plate apiece. Study-wide findings and caveats: Donor scarcity curtailed the genetic and exposure-history diversity represented herein. Generally, naive subsets (rather than memory subsets) showed larger estimated richness. The generation probabilities recorded for non-shared clonotypes fell below those of clonotypes shared by all four donors.

Repertoires were generated with immunoSEQ multiplex PCR, while TCRdb's copy carries only in-frame clones and drops some. The table lists 2,500,000 or so clones, 90% to 95% of them singletons. Germline assignment: CDR1 MNHEY and CDR2 SVGAGI. J lost 4 bases, V lost 0 bases, and 8 bases had no gene match. The CDR3 spans 16 residues. This clonotype originated in a man aged 18-30 years in good health. Some clones in this sample may be carry-over from other donors' samples. Sample: naive CD4+ T cells from PBMCs. The sample's subset: CD45RA+ positively selected. The genes are TRBV6-5 and TRBJ2-7, with 8 bases identical to TRBD2. CDR3 sequence: CASSYSKREIRYEQYF. CDR3 in DNA: TGTGCCAGCAGTTACTCGAAGCGGGAGATTCGGTACGAGCAGTACTTC.